This record covers a single T cell receptor (beta chain). The antigen is not known. PCR involved 60 Vbeta and 13 Jbeta primers. Libraries were prepared by immunoSEQ multiplex PCR; TCRdb keeps only in-frame clonotypes and omits some of them. The table records about 130,000 clones, over 8% of them present only once. The data are from a study of cytomegalovirus exposure and HLA in healthy donors. Study-wide results and caveats: A later examination showed that TCR association rates differed by HLA locus, with DRB1 most and HLA-C fewest. In an earlier analysis, productive rearrangement rates for most beta V segments clustered near 87% or 30%.

The V gene lost 6 bases and the J gene lost 1 base, with 10 bases spanning the gap. This CDR3 comprises 15 residues. Germline V CDR1 and CDR2: KGHSH, LQKENI. The V and J genes are TRBV18 and TRBJ2-6; D might be TRBD2 (6 bases). The sample taken for sequencing was PBMCs. This TCR came from a man aged 35 to 55 in good health and CMV-seronegative. The CDR3 sequence is CASSPGLSGANVLTF. The CDR3 region has the DNA TGTGCCAGCTCTCCGGGACTTTCTGGGGCCAACGTCCTGACTTTC.